Presented here are 30 T cell receptor beta chains from one specimen sequenced in a study of neurological immune-mediated disorders (dated by TCRdb to about 2019). Library preparation was by 5' RACE. Data came from an Illumina HiSeq 2500. In TCRdb, the public reads were trimmed at Q25 with fastp and aligned with MiXCR, with productive beta chains retained. Rows are unified per CDR3 protein, each entry keeping the most common DNA and genes. The sample includes some 57,000 distinct CDR3 sequences, with around 4% observed a single time. The biggest ten clones account for 5% to 7% of the sample. Sample: PBMCs. The receptors come from a man between 60 and 75 years old with multiple sclerosis.

This clonotype has a count of ten or more. The genes are TRBV15 and TRBJ1-1; a weak D match, TRBD1 (6 bases). Trimming left V 1 base short and J 1 base short, with 16 bases between. Per germline, CDR1 LNHNV and CDR2 YYDKDF (reference sequence). CDR3 length: 17 amino acids. In DNA form, the CDR3 reads TGTGCCACCAGCAGAGGACGGGGGGGCAAAAGGAACACTGAAGCTTTCTTT. Translating it yields CATSRGRGGKRNTEAFF.

This clonotype came up many times. The genes are TRBV5-1 and TRBJ2-3; D call uncertain. Trimming cost V 1 base and J 0 bases, with 6 bases left between them. Germline lookup yields CDR1 SGHRS and CDR2 YFSETQ. The CDR3 has 14 residues. The CDR3, as DNA: TGCGCCAGCAGCTTGTTTAGCAGCACAGATACGCAGTATTTT. Translation gives CASSLFSSTDTQYF.

The table lists this clonotype with many counts. The chain employs TRBV20-1 and TRBJ2-7; D not certain. Between the trimmed V and J ends, which lost 4 bases and 3 bases, there was a span of 10 bases. Looked up from germline, CDR1 is DFQATT and CDR2 is SNEGSKA (reference sequence). CDR3 size: 12 residues. The CDR3 region is CSANPGVYEQYF. The DNA of the CDR3 is TGCAGTGCTAACCCTGGGGTCTACGAGCAGTACTTC.

Only a few counts were recorded for this clonotype. V usage is TRBV2 and J usage is TRBJ2-1; 11 bases fit TRBD2. V dropped 5 bases and J dropped 5; count of bases not matched to a gene: 2. The CDR3 totals 14 residues. CDR1 and CDR2 (germline): SNHLY, FYNNEI. The DNA for the CDR3 is TGTGCCAGCAGTCAACTAGCGGGGGACAATGAGCAGTTCTTC. It specifies CASSQLAGDNEQFF.

This clonotype was seen repeatedly, ten times or more. The rearrangement joins TRBV6-6 to TRBJ1-5; D ambiguous. The CDR3 runs 13 residues. The germline V gene encodes CDR1 MNHNY and CDR2 SVGAGI (reference sequence). The ends were cut back, 4 bases at V and 3 bases at J, with 7 bases in the middle. The CDR3, as DNA: TGTGCCAGCAGTTTACGGGACAATCAGCCCCAGCATTTT. It is translated as CASSLRDNQPQHF.

The table lists this clonotype with many counts. The V and J genes are TRBV7-3 and TRBJ1-6; D perhaps matches TRBD1 (5 bases). In germline, CDR1 is SGHTA, CDR2 FQGTGA. Trimming shortened V by 3 bases and J by 6 bases, and 9 bases separated the two germline ends. This CDR3 contains 14 residues. The CDR3 sequence is CASSLERGNSPLHF. The CDR3 DNA reads TGTGCCAGCAGCTTGGAGAGGGGTAATTCACCCCTCCACTTT. The full variable domain, in which reference TRBV7-3 and TRBJ1-6 provide the parts outside the CDR3, is GAGVSQTPSNKVTEKGKYVELRCDPISGHTALYWYRQSLGQGPEFLIYFQGTGAADDSGLPNDRFFAVRPEGSVSTLKIQRTERGDSAVYLCASSLERGNSPLHFGNGTRLTVT.

Concerning this clonotype itself: With a much larger clone just one base away, this may be a read error. The chain links TRBV29-1 to TRBJ1-2, with D perhaps TRBD1 (6 bases). CDR1 and CDR2 (germline): SQVTM, ANQGSEA. CDR3 length: 12 amino acids. This chain's CDR3 is CSAWTEPYVYTF. CDR3 coding DNA: TGCAGCGCCTGGACAGAGCCTTATGTCTACACCTTC.

This clonotype has ten or more counts. CDR3 bases: TGTGCCAGCAGCAAGACAGGACTTGGAAACACCATATATTTT. Amino acids: CASSKTGLGNTIYF. The chain has TRBV7-3 and TRBJ1-3; possible D gene TRBD1, 6 bases. V lost 5 bases and J lost 3, with 11 bases in between. CDR1 is SGHTA and CDR2 is FQGTGA in the germline V gene. The CDR3 is 14 amino acids.

This clonotype appeared many times. The J gene is TRBJ1-6, the V gene TRBV6-1; D possibly corresponds to TRBD1 (5 bases). The CDR3 covers 15 residues. CDR1 is MNHNS and CDR2 is SASEGT in the germline V gene. Trimming shortened V by 7 bases and J by 6 bases, and 16 bases separated the two germline ends. The CDR3 protein is CASTLGVERNSPLHF. Written as DNA, the CDR3 is TGTGCCAGCACCCTAGGGGTGGAGCGTAATTCACCCCTCCACTTT.

This clonotype was picked up many times. This chain links TRBV27 with TRBJ1-2; D uncertain. Trimming stripped 3 bases from V and 0 bases from J, with 20 bases between. Per germline, CDR1 MNHEY and CDR2 SMNVEV (reference sequence). This CDR3 comprises 18 residues. CDR3 coding DNA: TGTGCCAGCAGTTTTCGCGCGGGCAGGTCTTATGCTAACTATGGCTACACCTTC. It is translated as CASSFRAGRSYANYGYTF.

This clonotype appeared many times. This could be a read error, since a much larger clone is one nucleotide away. This likely comes from a read error, as the CDR3 has no conserved phenylalanine or tryptophan at its end. The chain carries TRBV6-5 and TRBJ1-2, with 7 bases aligning to TRBD1. V shed 0 bases and J 7 bases; nucleotides not matched to a gene: 5. The length of the CDR3 is 14 residues. Germline lookup yields CDR1 MNHEY and CDR2 SVGAGI. CDR3 nucleotides: TGTGCCAGCAGTTACTCACGACAGGGCTCTGGCTACACCTGC. Its translation: CASSYSRQGSGYTC.

This clonotype was observed at least ten times. The chain employs TRBV20-1 and TRBJ2-7; 10 positions agree with TRBD2. The trim removed 1 base at V and 3 bases at J, leaving 6 bases unmatched. Germline V gene lookup returns CDR1 DFQATT and CDR2 SNEGSKA (reference sequence). This CDR3 comprises 15 residues. The CDR3 region has the DNA TGCAGTGCTAGAGCGGTAGCGGGGGGATTCTACGAGCAGTACTTC. The encoded protein is CSARAVAGGFYEQYF.

The chain uses TRBV20-1 and TRBJ1-4, with D maybe TRBD1 (6 bases). Germline CDR1 reads DFQATT; CDR2 reads SNEGSKA (reference sequence). Trimming took off 3 bases at V and 7 bases at J, with 12 bases between the two ends. The CDR3 consists of 13 residues. The CDR3, as DNA: TGCAGTGCTAGTAGGGGGGGCCCTGAAAAACTGTTTTTT. Amino acid sequence: CSASRGGPEKLFF.

This clonotype was observed a handful of times. This rearrangement joins TRBV27 to TRBJ2-1, with TRBD2 matching 9 bases. J was trimmed by 13 bases and V by 5 bases; bases with no gene match: 6. The CDR3 extends over 12 amino acids. Germline-derived CDR1 and CDR2 are MNHEY and SMNVEV (reference sequence). CDR3 in DNA: TGTGCCAGCAGTCCCAGGGGACTAGCACAGTTCTTC. It codes for CASSPRGLAQFF.

This clonotype has a handful of counts. This chain links TRBV6-1 with TRBJ1-5, with 7 bases fitting TRBD1. CDR1 and CDR2 from the germline V gene are MNHNS and SASEGT. This CDR3 comprises 14 residues. The V gene end was trimmed by 5 bases and the J gene end by 6 bases; junction bases not matched to a gene: 7. The CDR3 DNA reads as TGTGCCAGCAGTACTTCAGGGGGAGGTCAGCCCCAGCATTTT. Protein product: CASSTSGGGQPQHF.

This clonotype came up many times. The CDR3 sequence is CASSLSIVETQYF. As DNA, the CDR3 is TGCGCCAGCAGCTTGTCGATAGTTGAGACCCAGTACTTC. The chain joins TRBV5-1 to TRBJ2-5, with D uncertain. V lost 1 base, J lost 5 bases, and 9 bases lay in between. Germline V lookup: CDR1 SGHRS, CDR2 YFSETQ. The CDR3 is 13 amino acids.

This clonotype has a count of ten or more. The chain is built from TRBV27 and TRBJ1-4; tentative D call: TRBD1 (5 bases). The CDR3 covers 15 residues. Between the trimmed V and J ends, which lost 8 bases and 3 bases, there was a span of 16 bases. The germline CDR1 and CDR2 sequences are MNHEY and SMNVEV (reference sequence). CDR3 amino acids: CASPTVGGSNEKLFF. CDR3 coding DNA: TGTGCCAGCCCAACGGTCGGGGGATCTAATGAAAAACTGTTTTTT.

The chain recombines TRBV24-1 with TRBJ2-5, with a possible D match to TRBD1 (5 bases). V lost 4 bases to trimming and J lost 2 bases, with 13 bases between them. This CDR3 is built from 15 residues. The germline gives CDR1 KGHDR, CDR2 SFDVKD. The CDR3 region has the DNA TGTGCCACCAGTGAGCAACGGACAAATCAAGAGACCCAGTACTTC. Protein sequence: CATSEQRTNQETQYF.

The V and J genes are TRBV20-1 and TRBJ2-5, with 9 bases fitting TRBD1. This CDR3 is 12 amino acids long. J was trimmed by 5 bases and V by 4 bases; bases with no gene match: 2. Looked up from germline, CDR1 is DFQATT and CDR2 is SNEGSKA (reference sequence). As DNA, the CDR3 is TGCAGTGCTATCGACAGGGGGGAGACCCAGTACTTC. Translation: CSAIDRGETQYF.

This clonotype was seen repeatedly, ten times or more. A much larger clone is a single base away; this may be a read error. The V gene is TRBV29-1, the J gene TRBJ1-4, with D possibly matching TRBD1 (6 bases). The CDR3 spans 13 residues. Trimming took 7 bases from V and 2 from J, leaving 11 bases between them. Germline V gives CDR1 SQVTM, CDR2 ANQGSEA. The CDR3 DNA reads as TGCAGCGAACGGACAGTCACTAATGAAAAACTGTTTTTT. The encoded protein is CSERTVTNEKLFF.

This clonotype was picked up a small number of times. The rearrangement links TRBV5-1 to TRBJ2-7, with D unclear. The CDR3 loop spans 14 amino acids. CDR1 is SGHRS, CDR2 YFSETQ, per germline. V lost 0 bases, J lost 2 bases, and 9 bases lay in between. The CDR3 sequence is CASSLVEPPYEQYF. The CDR3 DNA reads as TGCGCCAGCAGCTTGGTGGAGCCGCCCTACGAGCAGTACTTC. The whole variable domain, remainder taken from reference TRBV5-1 and TRBJ2-7, is KAGVTQTPRYLIKTRGQQVTLSCSPISGHRSVSWYQQTPGQGLQFLFEYFSETQRNKGNFPGRFSGRQFSNSRSEMNVSTLELGDSALYLCASSLVEPPYEQYFGPGTRLTVT.

This clonotype was observed a few times. The chain links TRBV14 to TRBJ2-3; D possibly corresponds to TRBD1 (5 bases). This CDR3 is built from 14 residues. Trimming took off 4 bases at V and 1 base at J, with 9 bases between the two ends. Germline V lookup: CDR1 SGHDN, CDR2 FVKESK. CDR3 nucleotides: TGTGCCAGCAGCCGGCTAGGGGGCACAGATACGCAGTATTTT. Amino acid sequence: CASSRLGGTDTQYF.

Ten or more counts support this clonotype. Here the CDR3 DNA reads TGCAGTGCTAGAGTCAATAGCGGGGGGCGCACAGATACGCAGTATTTT. Protein: CSARVNSGGRTDTQYF. The chain joins TRBV20-1 to TRBJ2-3; TRBD2 aligns across 10 bases. With V trimmed by 1 base and J by 1 base, 5 bases remained unmatched. The CDR3 runs to 16 residues. The germline gives CDR1 DFQATT, CDR2 SNEGSKA (reference sequence).

This clonotype was recorded many times. The CDR3 protein is CASSQTPGQGSEAFF. The CDR3 DNA reads as TGTGCCAGCAGCCAGACGCCGGGACAGGGGTCTGAAGCTTTCTTT. The J gene is TRBJ1-1, the V gene TRBV27; 10 bases agree with TRBD1. The CDR3 has 15 residues. Trimming at V came to 6 bases and at J to 6 bases, leaving 10 bases not matched to a gene. Germline V lookup: CDR1 MNHEY, CDR2 SMNVEV (reference sequence).

V gene TRBV30 combines with J gene TRBJ1-1; TRBD1 is a possible D gene (6 bases). The CDR3 extends over 12 amino acids. Germline CDR1 is GTSNPN and CDR2 is SVGIG (reference sequence). The germline V and J ends were trimmed by 6 bases and 5 bases, with 13 bases remaining between them. The CDR3 region is CACSNRVTEAFF. CDR3 DNA: TGTGCCTGTTCCAACAGGGTAACTGAAGCTTTCTTT. Full variable domain (remainder filled in from reference TRBV30 and TRBJ1-1): SQTIHQWPATLVQPVGSPLSLECTVEGTSNPNLYWYRQAAGRGLQLLFYSVGIGQISSEVPQNLSASRPQDRQFILSSKKLLLSDSGFYLCACSNRVTEAFFGQGTRLTVV.

The table lists this clonotype with many counts. The CDR3 nucleotides are TGCAGTGCTAGTGATCTGGTTTTAACTACCCGTTACGAGCAGTACTTC. This sequence encodes CSASDLVLTTRYEQYF. The chain uses TRBV20-1 and TRBJ2-7; no definite D call. Trimming removed 3 bases from V and 4 bases from J, with 22 bases in between. CDR3 length: 16 amino acids. In germline, CDR1 is DFQATT, CDR2 SNEGSKA (reference sequence).

At least ten counts were recorded for this clonotype. The rearrangement joins TRBV6-5 to TRBJ1-1; no reliable D call. The germline V gene encodes CDR1 MNHEY and CDR2 SVGAGI. The CDR3 sequence is 14 residues long. V was shortened by 2 bases and J by 2 bases, with 9 bases between the two germline ends. This chain's CDR3 is CASSYHAVNTEAFF. The CDR3 DNA reads TGTGCCAGCAGTTACCACGCTGTTAACACTGAAGCTTTCTTT.

At least ten counts were recorded for this clonotype. The chain joins TRBV6-1 to TRBJ1-6, with D possibly being TRBD1 (5 bases). The CDR3 runs 13 residues. V lost 3 bases, J lost 11 bases, and 11 bases lay in between. Per the germline V gene, CDR1 is MNHNS and CDR2 is SASEGT. The chain's CDR3 is CASSESRAPPLHF. DNA for the CDR3: TGTGCCAGCAGTGAGTCCAGGGCACCACCCCTCCACTTT.

There are many counts of this clonotype. CDR3 sequence: CSATQTSGLRTQYF. The DNA for the CDR3 is TGCAGTGCTACACAGACTAGCGGGTTACGGACCCAGTACTTC. The chain links TRBV20-1 to TRBJ2-5; 10 nucleotides match TRBD2. The length of the CDR3 is 14 residues. Germline V gene lookup returns CDR1 DFQATT and CDR2 SNEGSKA (reference sequence). J gave up 7 bases and V 4 bases, and 9 bases lay outside the gene matches.

This clonotype showed up many times. The V call is TRBV5-1, the J call TRBJ2-5; 11 bases are a match to TRBD2. J lost 2 bases, V lost 0 bases, and 3 bases had no gene match. There are 16 residues in the CDR3. Per germline, CDR1 SGHRS and CDR2 YFSETQ. CDR3 residues: CASSLGTSGGQETQYF. CDR3 nucleotides: TGCGCCAGCAGCTTGGGCACTAGCGGGGGACAAGAGACCCAGTACTTC.